This TCR beta chain emerged from a study of a mutant IDH1 vaccine in newly diagnosed glioma. Study context: Receipt of radiotherapy, temozolomide, or both preceded the study, and most received both.

Germline lookup yields CDR1 SGHTA and CDR2 FQGNSA. V dropped 2 bases and J dropped 7 bases, with 11 bases sitting between them. CDR3 length: 13 amino acids. Comment on this clone: Antigen unknown.

The data were produced by immunoSEQ multiplex PCR, yet TCRdb's version contains in-frame clones alone and is incomplete. The sample records around 85,000 clones, 70% to 90% being singletons. Time point given: week 23, last vaccination. The study gave 300 ug of mutant IDH1 20-mer peptide per vaccine dose, with topical imiquimod. This TCR came from a man younger than 45 with glioma. Some clones in this sample may be carry-over from other donors' samples. The chain combines TRBV7-2 with TRBJ1-1; no firm D call. This specimen consisted of PBMCs, obtained from a glioma patient whose treatment included an IDH1 peptide vaccine. The CDR3 loop reads CASSLRSDGEAFF. The CDR3 DNA follows: TGTGCCAGCAGCTTAAGGAGTGACGGTGAAGCTTTCTTT.